The clone carrying this TCR beta chain was picked up many times. This sample was included in a study of immune characterization of retroperitoneal liposarcoma. Each CDR3 protein is one row after TCRdb ran MiXCR on the PCR reads. The sample consists of several thousand distinct CDR3 sequences, approximately 29% of them appearing once. Input material: blood. The clonotype was recovered from a male donor with retroperitoneal liposarcoma.

Written as DNA, the CDR3 is TGTGCCAGCACCAAAGCAGATACGCAGTATTTT. Residues: CASTKADTQYF. V is TRBV7-2 and J is TRBJ2-3, with D hard to call. Germline CDR1 SGHTA, CDR2 FQGNSA. V shed 7 bases and J shed 4 bases, with 6 bases lying between them. This CDR3 is 11 amino acids long.